The 3 T cell receptor beta chains given below trace back to one sample, sequenced in a study of T-cell memory formation after mild COVID-19. TCRdb used MiXCR to reprocess the 5' RACE reads, holding one entry per CDR3 protein. Among 250,000 or so distinct CDR3 sequences listed, under 20% were seen once. What was sequenced was PBMCs or a T cell subset sorted from them (not recorded which). These receptors all come from a young man who had mild COVID-19 (a few samples of this study predate the infection). Cell type and time point are not known.

In its sample, this clonotype was seen many times. The rearrangement links TRBV29-1 to TRBJ2-7; 8 nucleotides align to TRBD1. Germline-derived CDR1 and CDR2 are SQVTM and ANQGSEA. V lost 4 bases, J lost 4 bases, and 15 bases stayed unmatched. The CDR3 totals 16 residues. The CDR3 sequence is CSVVDPLSGGAYEQYF. The CDR3 DNA follows: TGCAGCGTTGTTGACCCCCTGTCAGGGGGCGCTTACGAGCAGTACTTC.

This clonotype was seen more than once but under ten times. The genes are TRBV3-1 and TRBJ1-4; D is undetermined. This CDR3 contains 15 residues. From germline, CDR1 is LGHDT and CDR2 YNNKEL (reference sequence). The germline V and J ends were trimmed by 1 base and 4 bases, with 10 bases remaining between them. CDR3: CASSQGQVHNEKLFF. CDR3 DNA: TGTGCCAGCAGCCAAGGGCAGGTCCATAATGAAAAACTGTTTTTT.

The J gene is TRBJ2-4, the V gene TRBV20-1; D not certain. Germline CDR1 and CDR2: DFQATT and SNEGSKA (reference sequence). Trimming removed 4 bases at V and 3 bases at J, with 13 bases between. The CDR3 extends over 14 amino acids. The chain's CDR3 is CSAIQLKFKNIQYF. For the CDR3, the DNA is TGCAGTGCTATTCAGTTAAAGTTCAAAAACATTCAGTACTTC.